The rows below give T cell receptor beta chains drawn from one sample of a study of a mutant IDH1 vaccine in newly diagnosed glioma. Data came from immunoSEQ multiplex PCR; TCRdb stores just in-frame clones and leaves some out. The sample shows fewer than 70,000 clones, about 89% of them seen only once. Antigens for these TCRs are unknown. The sequences come from PBMCs, collected from a glioma patient whose treatment included an IDH1 peptide vaccine. The receptors originated from a man aged 35 to 55 with glioma. CDR3s include the opening cysteine and the closing phenylalanine or tryptophan. A D gene is named only where the DNA matches it firmly. Only part of the rows carry a size: once, few, many, or a class if the clone is expanded.

J gene	D gene	clone size	V gene	CDR3 protein	CDR3 DNA
TRBJ1-2	TRBD1	-	TRBV6-1	CASRETGQGVVGYTF	TGTGCCAGCAGAGAGACCGGACAGGGGGTGGTTGGCTACACCTTC
TRBJ2-3	-	-	TRBV5-5	CASSLGDFWEDTQYF	TGTGCCAGCAGCTTGGGGGACTTTTGGGAAGATACGCAGTATTTT
TRBJ2-3	-	-	TRBV7-9	CASSFQGSADTPYF	TGTGCCAGCAGCTTCCAGGGGTCGGCAGATACTCCGTATTTT
TRBJ2-5	-	-	TRBV11-2	CASRNRGTGGETQYF	TGTGCCAGCAGAAACCGCGGGACCGGAGGAGAGACCCAGTACTTC
TRBJ2-1	TRBD2	-	TRBV4-3	CASSQEVWDYYNEQFF	TGCGCCAGCAGCCAAGAAGTCTGGGACTACTACAATGAGCAGTTCTTC
TRBJ2-5	TRBD2	few	TRBV10-2	CASTEDSGGESAGYF	TGCGCCAGCACCGAGGATAGCGGGGGGGAATCGGCAGGGTACTTC
TRBJ1-1	-	-	TRBV7-9	CASSSAPRTEAFF	TGTGCCAGCAGCTCGGCTCCGAGGACTGAAGCTTTCTTT
TRBJ1-6	-	-	TRBV7-2	CASSLVEGNSPLHF	TGTGCCAGCAGCTTAGTGGAAGGAAATTCACCCCTCCACTTT
TRBJ1-1	-	-	TRBV5-1	CASSPVQTLNTEAFF	TGCGCCAGCAGCCCAGTTCAGACACTGAACACTGAAGCTTTCTTT
TRBJ1-1	TRBD1	-	TRBV5-1	CASSSSGGEGTEAFF	TGCGCCAGCAGCTCTTCAGGGGGAGAGGGCACTGAAGCTTTCTTT
TRBJ1-4	-	-	TRBV4-3	CASSQEVGTNEKLFF	TGCGCCAGCAGCCAAGAGGTGGGGACTAATGAAAAACTGTTTTTT
TRBJ1-1	-	-	TRBV5-6	CASSLVNTEAFF	TGTGCCAGCAGCTTGGTGAACACTGAAGCTTTCTTT
TRBJ2-3	-	-	TRBV11-3	CASSLGGSPSTDTQYF	TGTGCCAGCAGCTTAGGAGGTTCTCCTAGCACAGATACGCAGTATTTT
TRBJ1-5	-	-	TRBV7-2	CASSLTGASNQPQHF	TGTGCCAGCAGCTTAACGGGGGCAAGCAATCAGCCCCAGCATTTT
TRBJ1-5	TRBD1	-	TRBV19	CASSSGTGGPPQHF	TGTGCCAGTAGTTCCGGGACAGGGGGACCGCCCCAGCATTTT
TRBJ1-2	-	-	TRBV10-2	CASSERPRAYGYTF	TGCGCCAGCAGTGAGCGTCCCAGGGCCTATGGCTACACCTTC
TRBJ2-6	-	once	TRBV18	CASSPLWGRDTNSGANVLTF	TGTGCCAGCTCACCATTATGGGGGCGGGATACCAACTCTGGGGCCAACGTCCTGACTTTC
TRBJ1-1	-	-	TRBV10-3	CAISDRTFQGITEAFF	TGTGCCATCAGCGACCGGACATTTCAAGGCATCACTGAAGCTTTCTTT